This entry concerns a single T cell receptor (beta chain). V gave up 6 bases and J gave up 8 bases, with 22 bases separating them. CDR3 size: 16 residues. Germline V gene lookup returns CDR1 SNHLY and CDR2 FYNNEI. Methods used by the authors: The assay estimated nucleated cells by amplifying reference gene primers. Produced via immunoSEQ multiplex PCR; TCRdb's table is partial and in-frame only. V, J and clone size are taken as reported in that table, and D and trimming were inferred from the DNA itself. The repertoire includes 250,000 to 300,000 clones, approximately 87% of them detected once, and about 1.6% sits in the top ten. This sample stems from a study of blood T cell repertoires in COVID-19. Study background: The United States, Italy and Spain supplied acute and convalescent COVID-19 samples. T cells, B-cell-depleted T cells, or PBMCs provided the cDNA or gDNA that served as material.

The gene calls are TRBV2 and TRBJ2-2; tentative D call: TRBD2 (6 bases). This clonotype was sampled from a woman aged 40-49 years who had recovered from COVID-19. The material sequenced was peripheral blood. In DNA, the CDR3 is TGTGCCAGCAGCTCGAACCAACTAGCTTCGGTGGGGGAGCTGTTTTTT. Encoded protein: CASSSNQLASVGELFF.